This is a list of T cell receptor beta chains from one sample in a study of blood T cell repertoires in COVID-19. Generated by immunoSEQ multiplex PCR, the TCRdb table keeps only in-frame clones and is missing some. This table holds roughly 150,000 clones, around 91% found once. The specimen was peripheral blood. These receptors were obtained from a woman in her forties with acute or convalescent COVID-19. Each CDR3 is given with its conserved first and last residue. D genes are given only for firm matches.

TRBJ1-4	TRBV11-3	NA	CASSLRAATNEKLFF	TGTGCCAGCAGCTTAAGAGCTGCAACTAATGAAAAACTGTTTTTT
TRBJ2-3	TRBV19	TRBD2	CASSTKTSGITDTQYF	TGTGCCAGTAGTACGAAGACTAGCGGGATAACAGATACGCAGTATTTT
TRBJ1-6	TRBV7-8	NA	CASSTRVGAQGHSPLHF	TGTGCCAGCAGCACCCGCGTAGGGGCCCAGGGTCATTCACCCCTCCACTTT
TRBJ2-3	TRBV29-1	TRBD2	CSVEGVASGRASTDTQYF	TGCAGCGTTGAAGGCGTGGCTAGCGGGAGAGCTAGCACAGATACGCAGTATTTT
TRBJ1-6	TRBV2	NA	CASSITGTRPLHF	TGTGCCAGCAGTATTACAGGGACTAGACCCCTCCACTTT
TRBJ2-7	TRBV27	TRBD1	CASSSGTGPSYEQYF	TGTGCCAGCAGTTCCGGGACAGGGCCTTCCTACGAGCAGTACTTC
TRBJ1-3	TRBV5-1	NA	CASSPQAPPGNTIYF	TGCGCCAGCAGCCCACAGGCTCCCCCTGGAAACACCATATATTTT
TRBJ2-6	TRBV6-2/TRBV6-3	TRBD1	CASSYIRDRGFSSGANVLTF	TGTGCCAGCAGTTATATCAGGGACAGGGGTTTCAGCTCTGGGGCCAACGTCCTGACTTTC
TRBJ2-4	TRBV19	TRBD1	CASSGTGAKGAKNIQYF	TGTGCCAGTTCCGGGACAGGGGCGAAGGGGGCCAAAAACATTCAGTACTTC
TRBJ2-1	TRBV2	TRBD2	CASRRSPGTSGGYWDNEQFF	TGTGCCAGCAGACGCTCCCCCGGGACTAGCGGGGGGTATTGGGACAATGAGCAGTTCTTC
TRBJ1-2	TRBV10-3	TRBD1	CAISESDRGRQGYTF	TGTGCCATCAGTGAGTCCGACAGGGGGCGGCAAGGCTACACCTTC